This T cell receptor (beta chain) was captured in a study of shared clonotypes between healthy human individuals. Broader study findings: As a rule, naive subsets had a larger estimated richness than memory subsets. Blood was the only sampled material, and tissue repertoires likely differ. Clonotypes not shared had lower generation probabilities than those common to all four donors. A handful of donors shared about 5% of their naive CD4 clonotypes.

Comments on this clone: Antigen specificity is unknown. Distinct nucleotide sequences in the sample also encode this CDR3.

Repertoires were generated with immunoSEQ multiplex PCR, while TCRdb's copy carries only in-frame clones and drops some. This sample carries 1,400,000 or so clones, approximately 98.5% of them seen once, and the ten largest clones take over 0.3%. Material for sequencing was naive CD4+ T cells sorted from blood. Indicated subset: CD45RA+ positively selected. The receptor's source is a young man in good health.

CDR3: CASSLGGSSYNEQFF. The CDR3 nucleotides are TGTGCCAGCAGCTTGGGTGGGAGCTCCTACAATGAGCAGTTCTTC. The chain recombines TRBV5-4 with TRBJ2-1, with a weak D call TRBD2 (5 bases). This CDR3 has 15 residues. The ends were cut back, 0 bases at V and 0 bases at J, with 7 bases in the middle. The germline CDR1 and CDR2 sequences are SGHNT and YYREEE (reference sequence).